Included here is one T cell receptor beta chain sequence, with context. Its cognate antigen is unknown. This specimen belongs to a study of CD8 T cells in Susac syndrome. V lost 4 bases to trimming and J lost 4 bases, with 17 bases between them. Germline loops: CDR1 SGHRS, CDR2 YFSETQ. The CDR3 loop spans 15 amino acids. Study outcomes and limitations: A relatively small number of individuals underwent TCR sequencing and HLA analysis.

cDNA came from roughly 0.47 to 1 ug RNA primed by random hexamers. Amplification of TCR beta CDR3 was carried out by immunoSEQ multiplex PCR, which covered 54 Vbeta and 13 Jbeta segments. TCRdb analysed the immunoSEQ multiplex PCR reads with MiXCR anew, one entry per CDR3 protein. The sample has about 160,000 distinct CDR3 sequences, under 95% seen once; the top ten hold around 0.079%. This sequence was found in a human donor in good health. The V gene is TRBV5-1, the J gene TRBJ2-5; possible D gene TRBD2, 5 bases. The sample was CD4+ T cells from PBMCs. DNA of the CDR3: TGCGCCAGCAGCCCGACCGGTCGGGGTTTAGAGACCCAGTACTTC. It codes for CASSPTGRGLETQYF.